This TCR beta chain came from a study of PD-1 blockade in classical Hodgkin lymphoma. Sequenced by immunoSEQ multiplex PCR; TCRdb stores in-frame clones only, minus some. This sample has some 90,000 clones, with about 90% found just once. All trial patients relapsed after autologous stem cell transplantation. The V gene end was trimmed by 3 bases and the J gene end by 2 bases; junction bases not matched to a gene: 3. The CDR3 sequence is 14 residues long. The germline CDR1 and CDR2 sequences are SEHNR and FQNEAQ (reference sequence). The TCR originated in a human donor with classical Hodgkin lymphoma. The chain has TRBV7-9 and TRBJ1-1, with 7 positions matching TRBD1. This specimen was peripheral blood mononuclear cells (PBMCs), taken before the second cycle of nivolumab. CDR3 in amino acids: CASSFQGVNTEAFF. CDR3 nucleotide sequence: TGTGCCAGCAGCTTCCAGGGGGTAAACACTGAAGCTTTCTTT.